The 20 T cell receptor beta chains listed next were all sequenced from one sample in a study of blood T cell repertoires in COVID-19. Only in-frame clones appear in the TCRdb table, and some are missing; sequencing was by immunoSEQ multiplex PCR. The sample shows under 300,000 clones, approximately 86% of them seen only once. Sequences were obtained from PBMCs or T cells enriched from blood (not recorded which). The receptors stem from a woman aged 25 to 39 with acute COVID-19.

The chain carries TRBV5-1 and TRBJ1-6; weak D call: TRBD1 (5 bases). Germline CDR1 reads SGHRS; CDR2 reads YFSETQ. CDR3 length: 15 residues. The V end was cut by 3 bases, the J end by 3 bases, with 10 bases between. The CDR3 reads CASSYDSFYNSPLHF. CDR3 sequence (DNA): TGCGCCAGCAGCTACGACAGCTTCTATAATTCACCCCTCCACTTT. Combining the CDR3 with reference TRBV5-1 and TRBJ1-6 gives the whole variable domain KAGVTQTPRYLIKTRGQQVTLSCSPISGHRSVSWYQQTPGQGLQFLFEYFSETQRNKGNFPGRFSGRQFSNSRSEMNVSTLELGDSALYLCASSYDSFYNSPLHFGNGTRLTVT.

This chain joins TRBV6-5 and TRBJ2-6; D ambiguous. CDR3 size: 12 residues. Trimming cost V 6 bases and J 4 bases, with 4 bases left between them. Looked up from germline, CDR1 is MNHEY and CDR2 is SVGAGI. CDR3 sequence reads: CASRSGANVLTF. Written as DNA, the CDR3 is TGTGCCAGCAGGAGCGGGGCCAACGTCCTGACTTTC.

The genes are TRBV5-1 and TRBJ2-3; 11 bases are a match to TRBD2. CDR3 size: 17 residues. Germline CDR1 is SGHRS and CDR2 is YFSETQ. V was clipped by 3 bases and J by 2 bases; unmatched bases: 8. This CDR3 is CASSSAPGLAATDTQYF. The CDR3 DNA sequence: TGCGCCAGCAGCTCGGCCCCGGGACTAGCGGCCACAGATACGCAGTATTTT. Looking up the rest from reference TRBV5-1 and TRBJ2-3 gives the full variable domain: KAGVTQTPRYLIKTRGQQVTLSCSPISGHRSVSWYQQTPGQGLQFLFEYFSETQRNKGNFPGRFSGRQFSNSRSEMNVSTLELGDSALYLCASSSAPGLAATDTQYFGPGTRLTVL.

The chain carries TRBV28 and TRBJ2-7, with 8 bases lining up with TRBD1. Trimming took 1 base from V and 7 from J; bases not matched to a gene: 9. The germline V gene encodes CDR1 MDHEN and CDR2 SYDVKM. The CDR3 is 15 amino acids. This CDR3 reads CASSLYGQGRREQYF. The DNA of the CDR3 is TGTGCCAGCAGTTTATACGGACAGGGCAGGAGGGAGCAGTACTTC.

The chain joins TRBV11-1 to TRBJ1-1; 7 bases map to TRBD1. The germline CDR1 and CDR2 sequences are SGHAT and FQDESV (reference sequence). This CDR3 comprises 14 residues. V shed 5 bases and J 0 bases; nucleotides not matched to a gene: 3. CDR3 bases: TGTGCCAGCAGCGGGGACAGAATGAACACTGAAGCTTTCTTT. It translates to CASSGDRMNTEAFF.

The V call is TRBV2, the J call TRBJ1-2; 9 bases agree with TRBD1. The CDR3 runs to 16 residues. Germline assignment: CDR1 SNHLY and CDR2 FYNNEI. V was clipped by 5 bases and J by 4 bases; unmatched bases: 11. In DNA, the CDR3 is TGTGCCAGCAGTCCATTCAAGACAGGGGGAGGCTATGGCTACACCTTC. Translating gives CASSPFKTGGGYGYTF.

This clone was seen a handful of times. The chain couples TRBV10-3 to TRBJ1-4; a possible D gene is TRBD1 (5 bases). Germline CDR1 and CDR2: ENHRY and SYGVKD. The CDR3 covers 13 residues. The ends were cut back, 10 bases at V and 7 bases at J, with 16 bases in the middle. For the CDR3, the DNA is TGTGCCAGCGGGGGAAGGTCGGGTGAAAAACTGTTTTTT. Translated, it gives CASGGRSGEKLFF.

This sequence joins TRBV21-1 and TRBJ1-3; the D call TRBD1 from the table was never checked on the DNA. TRBV21-1 is shown as a pseudogene. The CDR3 runs to 15 residues. The CDR3 region is CASSSRDSSGNTIYF. In nucleotides, the CDR3 is TGTGCCAGCAGCTCGAGGGACAGCTCTGGAAACACCATATATTTT.

This clone appeared a single time. The rearrangement links TRBV5-1 to TRBJ1-1; possibly TRBD1 for D (6 bases). Trimming removed 3 bases from V and 1 base from J, with 19 bases in between. CDR3 length: 17 residues. CDR1 is SGHRS, CDR2 YFSETQ, per germline. The CDR3 DNA reads as TGCGCCAGCAGCTGGGGGCAGAGGTCAGTAACGAACACTGAAGCTTTCTTT. This encodes CASSWGQRSVTNTEAFF.

The gene calls are TRBV6-5 and TRBJ1-4, with D perhaps matching TRBD1 (6 bases). V dropped 7 bases and J dropped 0 bases, with 12 bases sitting between them. The CDR3 runs to 15 residues. Germline V lookup: CDR1 MNHEY, CDR2 SVGAGI. CDR3 DNA: TGTGCCAGCACATTAACAGGGTCAACTAATGAAAAACTGTTTTTT. The encoded protein is CASTLTGSTNEKLFF.

Regarding this clone: Other DNA sequences in the same sample also yield this CDR3. The V call is TRBV11-2, the J call TRBJ2-3; D possibly corresponds to TRBD2 (6 bases). This CDR3 has 16 amino acids. Trimming removed 0 bases at V and 3 bases at J, with 13 bases between. The V gene's germline CDR1 is SGHAT and CDR2 FQNNGV. CDR3 region: CASSLDLAGRTDTQYF. CDR3 sequence (DNA): TGTGCCAGCAGCTTAGATCTGGCCGGGAGAACAGATACGCAGTATTTT. Together with reference TRBV11-2 and TRBJ2-3, the CDR3 gives the full variable domain: EAGVAQSPRYKIIEKRQSVAFWCNPISGHATLYWYQQILGQGPKLLIQFQNNGVVDDSQLPKDRFSAERLKGVDSTLKIQPAKLEDSAVYLCASSLDLAGRTDTQYFGPGTRLTVL.

This sequence joins TRBV18 and TRBJ1-2; 7 positions match TRBD1. The J segment lost 6 bases and the V segment lost 6 bases, leaving 7 bases of the junction unmatched. This CDR3 contains 13 residues. CDR1 is KGHSH, CDR2 LQKENI, per germline. The CDR3 nucleotides read TGTGCCAGCTCTCGCGACAGGGAGCATGGCTACACCTTC. It codes for CASSRDREHGYTF.

The V and J genes are TRBV27 and TRBJ2-1; TRBD2 agrees at 13 bases. The V gene end was trimmed by 7 bases and the J gene end by 5 bases; junction bases not matched to a gene: 5. Germline lookup yields CDR1 MNHEY and CDR2 SMNVEV (reference sequence). The CDR3 contains 15 residues. The CDR3, as DNA: TGTGCCAGCACCTTGGGACTAGCGGGGCACAATGAGCAGTTCTTC. It is translated as CASTLGLAGHNEQFF.

The chain links TRBV2 to TRBJ2-1; 13 nucleotides line up with TRBD2. The J segment lost 7 bases and the V segment lost 7 bases, leaving 7 bases of the junction unmatched. Looked up from germline, CDR1 is SNHLY and CDR2 is FYNNEI. The CDR3 is 15 residues long. The CDR3 protein is CASTKLGLAGNEQFF. DNA of the CDR3: TGTGCCAGCACCAAACTGGGACTAGCGGGGAATGAGCAGTTCTTC.

This clone was seen once. The rearrangement links TRBV30 to TRBJ2-7; possibly TRBD2 for D (6 bases). Trimming took off 1 base at V and 6 bases at J, with 13 bases between the two ends. CDR1 is GTSNPN, CDR2 SVGIG, per germline (reference sequence). This CDR3 has 13 amino acids. As DNA, the CDR3 is TGTGCCTGGAGTGGTCTCCGGAGGGGCGAGCAGTACTTC. Translated, it gives CAWSGLRRGEQYF.

In this sample, this clone turned up once. This chain connects TRBV2 to TRBJ2-3; TRBD2 aligns across 10 bases. The CDR3 contains 15 residues. With 4 bases clipped from V and 6 bases from J, the junction kept 7 bases outside the gene matches. Germline V lookup: CDR1 SNHLY, CDR2 FYNNEI. DNA for the CDR3: TGTGCCAGCAGTGGTCTAGCGGGAGTTGCGGATACGCAGTATTTT. Translating gives CASSGLAGVADTQYF. The full variable domain, completed using reference TRBV2 and TRBJ2-3, is EPEVTQTPSHQVTQMGQEVILRCVPISNHLYFYWYRQILGQKVEFLVSFYNNEISEKSEIFDDQFSVERPDGSNFTLKIRSTKLEDSAMYFCASSGLAGVADTQYFGPGTRLTVL.

J is TRBJ2-5 and V is TRBV28, with TRBD1 as a possible D gene (6 bases). The CDR3 contains 15 residues. Trimming stripped 8 bases from V and 1 base from J, with 17 bases between. Germline lookup yields CDR1 MDHEN and CDR2 SYDVKM. The CDR3 spells CASSAQDSAQETQYF. The CDR3 DNA follows: TGTGCCAGCTCGGCCCAGGACAGCGCCCAAGAGACCCAGTACTTC. Variable domain in full (rest from reference TRBV28 and TRBJ2-5): DVKVTQSSRYLVKRTGEKVFLECVQDMDHENMFWYRQDPGLGLRLIYFSYDVKMKEKGDIPEGYSVSREKKERFSLILESASTNQTSMYLCASSAQDSAQETQYFGPGTRLLVL.

In DNA form, the CDR3 reads TGTGCCTGGGAAGGGACAGGTGGTTGGGAAAAACTGTTTTTT. Its protein product is CAWEGTGGWEKLFF. V usage is TRBV30 and J usage is TRBJ1-4; 8 bases are a match to TRBD1. The germline CDR1 and CDR2 sequences are GTSNPN and SVGIG (reference sequence). CDR3 length: 14 residues. Unmatched junction bases numbered 10, after V lost 5 bases and J lost 8 bases.

This clone was counted a single time. Sequence at one end of the junction differs from germline and may be a read error. This chain joins TRBV2 and TRBJ2-4; 9 nucleotides agree with TRBD2. The CDR3 has 13 amino acids. Germline CDR1 reads SNHLY; CDR2 reads FYNNEI. The CDR3, as DNA: TGTGCCACCAGTAGCGGGAGTCAAAACATTCAGTACTTC. Its translation is CATSSGSQNIQYF.

This clone appeared a single time. V gene TRBV6-2 or TRBV6-3 combines with J gene TRBJ1-5; a weak D match, TRBD1 (5 bases). Between the trimmed V and J ends, which lost 5 bases and 6 bases, there was a span of 23 bases. The CDR3 has 17 residues. The germline gives CDR1 MNHEY, CDR2 SVGEGT. The CDR3 DNA is TGTGCCAGCAGTGTGGGAACGGGACTCAGGGTTGTTCAGCCCCAGCATTTT. It translates to CASSVGTGLRVVQPQHF.